This T cell receptor beta chain derives from a study of T cells after yellow fever vaccination. This clonotype was detected only a few times. For TCR, cDNA came from 5'RACE template switching, which added a universal primer site and UMIs. TCRdb processed the 5' RACE reads anew with MiXCR; each CDR3 protein has one entry. The table shows roughly 300,000 distinct CDR3 sequences, with roughly 8.4% occurring only once. This CDR3 has 13 residues. Trimming removed 6 bases at V and 5 bases at J, with 14 bases between. CDR1 and CDR2 from the germline V gene are DFQATT and SNEGSKA (reference sequence). The receptor was derived from a man aged 18 to 29 who received the YFV17D yellow fever vaccine. This material consisted of PBMCs, taken roughly 45 days after the first yellow fever vaccination. The chain joins TRBV20-1 to TRBJ1-5, with no clear D. The CDR3 is CSALDKIDQPQHF. DNA of the CDR3: TGCAGTGCCCTAGACAAAATTGATCAGCCCCAGCATTTT.